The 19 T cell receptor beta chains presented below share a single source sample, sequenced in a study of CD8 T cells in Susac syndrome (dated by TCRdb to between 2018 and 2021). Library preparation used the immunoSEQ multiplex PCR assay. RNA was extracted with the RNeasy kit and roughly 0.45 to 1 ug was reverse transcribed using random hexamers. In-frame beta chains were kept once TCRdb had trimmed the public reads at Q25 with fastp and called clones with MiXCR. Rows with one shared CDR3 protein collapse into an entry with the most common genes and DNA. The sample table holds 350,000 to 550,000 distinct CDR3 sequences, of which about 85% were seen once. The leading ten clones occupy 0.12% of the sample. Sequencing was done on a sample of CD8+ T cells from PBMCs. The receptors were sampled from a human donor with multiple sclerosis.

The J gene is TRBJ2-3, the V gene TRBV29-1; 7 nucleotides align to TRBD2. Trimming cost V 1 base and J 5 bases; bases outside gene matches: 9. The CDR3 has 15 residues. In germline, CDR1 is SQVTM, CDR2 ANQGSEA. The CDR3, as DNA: TGCAGCGTTGAAGTAAGGGCGGGAGATATAGATACGCAGTATTTT. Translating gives CSVEVRAGDIDTQYF.

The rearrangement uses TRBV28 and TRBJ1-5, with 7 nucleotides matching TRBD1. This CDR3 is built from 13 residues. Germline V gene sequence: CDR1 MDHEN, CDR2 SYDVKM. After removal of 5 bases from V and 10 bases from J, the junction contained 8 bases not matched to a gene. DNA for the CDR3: TGTGCCAGCAGTGTCGGGACAGCCAGCCCCCAGCATTTT. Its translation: CASSVGTASPQHF.

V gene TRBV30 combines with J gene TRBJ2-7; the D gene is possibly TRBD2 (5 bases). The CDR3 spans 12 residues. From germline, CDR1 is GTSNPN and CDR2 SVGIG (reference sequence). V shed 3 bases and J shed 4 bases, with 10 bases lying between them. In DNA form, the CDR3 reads TGTGCCTGGAGACTAGGCTTGTACGAGCAGTACTTC. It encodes CAWRLGLYEQYF.

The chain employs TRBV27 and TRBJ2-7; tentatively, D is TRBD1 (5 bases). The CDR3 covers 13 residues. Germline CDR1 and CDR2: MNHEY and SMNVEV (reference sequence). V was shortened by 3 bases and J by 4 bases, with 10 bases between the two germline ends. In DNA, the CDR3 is TGTGCCAGCAGTTTTACAGGAGAGTACGAGCAGTACTTC. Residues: CASSFTGEYEQYF.

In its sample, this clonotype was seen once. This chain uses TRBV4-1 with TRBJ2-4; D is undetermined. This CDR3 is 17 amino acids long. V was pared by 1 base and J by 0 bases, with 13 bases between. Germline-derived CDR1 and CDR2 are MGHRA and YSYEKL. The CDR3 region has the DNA TGCGCCAGCAGCCAAGTTATCTGGGCTGGAGCCAAAAACATTCAGTACTTC. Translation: CASSQVIWAGAKNIQYF.

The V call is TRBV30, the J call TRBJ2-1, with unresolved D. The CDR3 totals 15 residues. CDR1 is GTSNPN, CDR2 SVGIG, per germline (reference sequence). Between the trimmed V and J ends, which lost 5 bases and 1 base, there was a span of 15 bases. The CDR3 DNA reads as TGTGCCTGGTGGCCCCCAGGAAGTTCCTACAATGAGCAGTTCTTC. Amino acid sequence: CAWWPPGSSYNEQFF.

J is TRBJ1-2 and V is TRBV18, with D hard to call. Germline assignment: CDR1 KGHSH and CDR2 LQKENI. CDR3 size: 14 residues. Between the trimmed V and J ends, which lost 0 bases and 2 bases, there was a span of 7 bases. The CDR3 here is CASSPPTGNYGYTF. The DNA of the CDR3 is TGTGCCAGCTCACCACCGACGGGAAACTATGGCTACACCTTC.

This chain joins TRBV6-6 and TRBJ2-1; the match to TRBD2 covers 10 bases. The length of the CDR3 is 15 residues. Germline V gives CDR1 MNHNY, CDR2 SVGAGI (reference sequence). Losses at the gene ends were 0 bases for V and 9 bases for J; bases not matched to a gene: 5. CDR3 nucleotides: TGTGCCAGCAGTTACTCGGTTTTAGCGGGAGGTGAGCAGTTCTTC. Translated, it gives CASSYSVLAGGEQFF.

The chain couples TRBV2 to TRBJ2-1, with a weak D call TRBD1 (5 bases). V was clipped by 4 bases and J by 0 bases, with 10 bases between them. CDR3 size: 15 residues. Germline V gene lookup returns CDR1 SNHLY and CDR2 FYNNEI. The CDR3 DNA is TGTGCCAGCAGTGTGACAGTCCCCTCCTACAATGAGCAGTTCTTC. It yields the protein CASSVTVPSYNEQFF.

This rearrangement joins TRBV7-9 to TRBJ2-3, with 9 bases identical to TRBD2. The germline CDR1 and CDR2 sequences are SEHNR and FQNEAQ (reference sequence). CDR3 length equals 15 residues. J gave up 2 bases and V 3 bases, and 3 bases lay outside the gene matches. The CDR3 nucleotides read TGTGCCAGCAGCTTCAAGCGGGGGGACACAGATACGCAGTATTTT. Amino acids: CASSFKRGDTDTQYF.

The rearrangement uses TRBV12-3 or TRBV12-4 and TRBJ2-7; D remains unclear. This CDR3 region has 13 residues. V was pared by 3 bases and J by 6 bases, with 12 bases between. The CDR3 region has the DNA TGTGCCAGCAGTTTCCCCCAGCCAGCCGAGCAGTACTTC. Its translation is CASSFPQPAEQYF.

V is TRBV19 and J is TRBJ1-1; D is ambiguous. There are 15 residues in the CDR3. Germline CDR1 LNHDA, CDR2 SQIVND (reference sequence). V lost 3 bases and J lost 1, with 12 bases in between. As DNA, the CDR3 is TGTGCCAGTAGTATCTTCTCAGAGCAGAACACTGAAGCTTTCTTT. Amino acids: CASSIFSEQNTEAFF.

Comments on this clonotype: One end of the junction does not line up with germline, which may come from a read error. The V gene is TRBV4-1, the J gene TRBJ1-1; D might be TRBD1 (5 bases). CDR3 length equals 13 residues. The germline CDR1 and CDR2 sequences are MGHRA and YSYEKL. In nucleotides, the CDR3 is TGTGCCAGCAGTCAGGGAATGAACACTGAAGCTTTCTTT. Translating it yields CASSQGMNTEAFF.

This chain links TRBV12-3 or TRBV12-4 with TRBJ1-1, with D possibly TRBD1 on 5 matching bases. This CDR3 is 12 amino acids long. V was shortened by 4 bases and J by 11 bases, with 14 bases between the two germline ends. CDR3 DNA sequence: TGTGCCAGCAGTTATCCAGGGACGGGCGCTTTCTTT. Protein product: CASSYPGTGAFF.

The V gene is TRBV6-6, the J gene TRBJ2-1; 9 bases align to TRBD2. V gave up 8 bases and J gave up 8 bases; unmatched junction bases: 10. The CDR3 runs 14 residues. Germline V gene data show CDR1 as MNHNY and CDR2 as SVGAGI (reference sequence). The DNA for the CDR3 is TGTGCCAGCGGTAGCGGGGGACCAGGTCATGAGCAGTTCTTC. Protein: CASGSGGPGHEQFF.

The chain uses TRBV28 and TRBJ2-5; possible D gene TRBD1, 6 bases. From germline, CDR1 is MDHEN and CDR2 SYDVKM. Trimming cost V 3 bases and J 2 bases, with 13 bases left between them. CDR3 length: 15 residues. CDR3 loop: CASSFPEDSQETQYF. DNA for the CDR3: TGTGCCAGCAGTTTTCCGGAGGACAGTCAAGAGACCCAGTACTTC.

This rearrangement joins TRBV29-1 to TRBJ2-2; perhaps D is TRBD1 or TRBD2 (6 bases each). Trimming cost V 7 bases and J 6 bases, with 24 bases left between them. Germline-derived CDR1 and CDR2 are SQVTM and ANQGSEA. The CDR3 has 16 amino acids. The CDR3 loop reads CSAHLRGPLEPGELFF. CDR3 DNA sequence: TGCAGCGCGCACCTCCGGGGGCCGCTAGAGCCCGGGGAGCTGTTTTTT.

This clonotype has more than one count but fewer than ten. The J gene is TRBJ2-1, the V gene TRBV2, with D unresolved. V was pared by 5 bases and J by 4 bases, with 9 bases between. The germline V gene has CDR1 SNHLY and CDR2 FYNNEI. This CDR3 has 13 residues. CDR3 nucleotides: TGTGCCAGCAGTCCAACTCCTTACAATGAGCAGTTCTTC. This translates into CASSPTPYNEQFF.

This chain's CDR3 is CASSRGSGQGEAFF. CDR3 nucleotides: TGTGCCAGCAGCCGGGGGAGTGGACAGGGGGAAGCTTTCTTT. The V gene is TRBV3-1, the J gene TRBJ1-1; 9 bases align to TRBD1. The CDR3 spans 14 residues. The V and J ends lost 4 bases and 8 bases, in that order; junction bases with no gene match: 8. CDR1 is LGHDT, CDR2 YNNKEL, per germline (reference sequence).